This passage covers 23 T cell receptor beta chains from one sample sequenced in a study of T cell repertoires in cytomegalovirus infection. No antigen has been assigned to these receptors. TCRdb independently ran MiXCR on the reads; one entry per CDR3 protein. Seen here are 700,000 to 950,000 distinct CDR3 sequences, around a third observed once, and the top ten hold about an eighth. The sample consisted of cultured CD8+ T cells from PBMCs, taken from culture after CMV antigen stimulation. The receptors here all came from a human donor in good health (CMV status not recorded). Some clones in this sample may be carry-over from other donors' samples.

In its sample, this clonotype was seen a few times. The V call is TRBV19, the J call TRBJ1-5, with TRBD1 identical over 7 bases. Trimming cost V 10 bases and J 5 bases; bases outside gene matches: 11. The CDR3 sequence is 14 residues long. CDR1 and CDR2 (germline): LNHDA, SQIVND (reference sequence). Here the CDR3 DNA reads TGTGCCACCTCATGGGGGACAGAATATCAGCCCCAGCATTTT. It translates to CATSWGTEYQPQHF.

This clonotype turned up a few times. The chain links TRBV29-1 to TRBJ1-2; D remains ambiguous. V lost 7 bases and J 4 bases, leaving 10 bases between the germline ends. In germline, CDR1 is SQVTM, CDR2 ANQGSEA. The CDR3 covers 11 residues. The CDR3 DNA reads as TGCAGCGCCGAAGACCGCTATGGCTACACCTTC. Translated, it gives CSAEDRYGYTF.

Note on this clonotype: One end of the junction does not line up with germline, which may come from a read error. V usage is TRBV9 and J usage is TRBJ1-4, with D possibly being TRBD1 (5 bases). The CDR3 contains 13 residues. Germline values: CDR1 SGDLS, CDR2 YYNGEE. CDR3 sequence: CASSSTLGGKLFF. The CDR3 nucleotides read TGTGCCAGCAGCTCGACTCTGGGGGGAAAATTGTTTTTT.

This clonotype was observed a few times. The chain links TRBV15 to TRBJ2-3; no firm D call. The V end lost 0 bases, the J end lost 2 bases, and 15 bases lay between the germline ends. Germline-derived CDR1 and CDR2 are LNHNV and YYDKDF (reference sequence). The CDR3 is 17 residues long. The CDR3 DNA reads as TGTGCCACCAGCAGAGATCTTTCGGTGGCGGACACAGATACGCAGTATTTT. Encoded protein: CATSRDLSVADTDTQYF.

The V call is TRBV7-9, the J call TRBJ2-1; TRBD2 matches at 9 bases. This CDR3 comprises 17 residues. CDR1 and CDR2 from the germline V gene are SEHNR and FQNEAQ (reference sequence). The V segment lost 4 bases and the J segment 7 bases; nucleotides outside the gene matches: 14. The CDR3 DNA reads TGTGCCAGCAGCTCCTGGGCCCATAGCGGGGGCACGAATGAGCAGTTCTTC. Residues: CASSSWAHSGGTNEQFF.

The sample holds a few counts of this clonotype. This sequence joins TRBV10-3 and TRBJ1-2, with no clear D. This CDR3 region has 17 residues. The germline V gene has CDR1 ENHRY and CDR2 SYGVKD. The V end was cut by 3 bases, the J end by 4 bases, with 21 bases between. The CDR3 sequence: CAISETKLIKRGYGYTF. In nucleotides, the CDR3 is TGTGCCATCAGTGAAACCAAACTGATCAAACGGGGCTATGGCTACACCTTC.

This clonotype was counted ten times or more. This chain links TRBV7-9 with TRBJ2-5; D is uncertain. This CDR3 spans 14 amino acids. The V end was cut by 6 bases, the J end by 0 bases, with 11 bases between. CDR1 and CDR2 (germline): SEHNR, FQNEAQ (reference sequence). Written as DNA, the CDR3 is TGTGCCAGCAGTTCCACAGCGTACCAAGAGACCCAGTACTTC. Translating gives CASSSTAYQETQYF.

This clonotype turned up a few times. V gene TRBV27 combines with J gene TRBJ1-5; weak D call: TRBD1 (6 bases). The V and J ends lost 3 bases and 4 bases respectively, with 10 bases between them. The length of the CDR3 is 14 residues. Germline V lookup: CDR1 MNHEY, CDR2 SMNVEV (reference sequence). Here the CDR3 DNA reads TGTGCCAGCAGTTTGGGGGCCCAGAATCAGCCCCAGCATTTT. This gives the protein CASSLGAQNQPQHF.

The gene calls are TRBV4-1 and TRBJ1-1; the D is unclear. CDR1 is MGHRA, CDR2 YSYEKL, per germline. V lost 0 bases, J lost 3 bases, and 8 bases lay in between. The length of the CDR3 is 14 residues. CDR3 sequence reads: CASSQEQADTEAFF. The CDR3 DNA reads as TGCGCCAGCAGCCAAGAGCAGGCGGACACTGAAGCTTTCTTT.

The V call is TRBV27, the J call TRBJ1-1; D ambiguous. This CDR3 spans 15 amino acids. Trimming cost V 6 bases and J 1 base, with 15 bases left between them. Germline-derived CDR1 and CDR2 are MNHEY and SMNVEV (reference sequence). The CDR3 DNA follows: TGTGCCAGCAGACCCACTGGGGTGCCGAACACTGAAGCTTTCTTT. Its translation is CASRPTGVPNTEAFF.

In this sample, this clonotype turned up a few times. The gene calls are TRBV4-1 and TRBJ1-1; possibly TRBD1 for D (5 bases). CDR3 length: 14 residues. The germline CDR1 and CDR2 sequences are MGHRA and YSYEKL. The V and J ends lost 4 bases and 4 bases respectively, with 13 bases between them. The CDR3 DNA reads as TGCGCCAGCAGCCCGCTGGGGACGGGCACTGAAGCTTTCTTT. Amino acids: CASSPLGTGTEAFF.

CDR3 in DNA: TGCAGTGCTAGACCCCGGCTAGGCGAGGAGCTGTTTTTT. Amino acid sequence: CSARPRLGEELFF. The rearrangement links TRBV20-1 to TRBJ2-2; no firm D call. The CDR3 sequence is 13 residues long. Germline V gene sequence: CDR1 DFQATT, CDR2 SNEGSKA (reference sequence). Trimming pared 2 bases from V and 10 bases from J, leaving 14 bases between.

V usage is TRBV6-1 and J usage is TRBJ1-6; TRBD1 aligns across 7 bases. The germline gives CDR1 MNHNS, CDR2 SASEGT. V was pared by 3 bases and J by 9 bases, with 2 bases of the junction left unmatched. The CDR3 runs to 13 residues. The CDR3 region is CASSDTGASPLHF. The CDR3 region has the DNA TGTGCCAGCAGTGATACAGGGGCTTCACCCCTCCACTTT.

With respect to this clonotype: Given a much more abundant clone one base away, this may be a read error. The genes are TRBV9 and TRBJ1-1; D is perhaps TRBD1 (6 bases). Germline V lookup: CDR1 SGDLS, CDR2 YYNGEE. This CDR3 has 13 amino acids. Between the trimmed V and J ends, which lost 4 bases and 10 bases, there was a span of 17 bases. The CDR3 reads CASSQTGTPVAFF. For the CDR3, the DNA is TGTGCCAGCAGCCAGACAGGAACCCCTGTAGCTTTCTTT.

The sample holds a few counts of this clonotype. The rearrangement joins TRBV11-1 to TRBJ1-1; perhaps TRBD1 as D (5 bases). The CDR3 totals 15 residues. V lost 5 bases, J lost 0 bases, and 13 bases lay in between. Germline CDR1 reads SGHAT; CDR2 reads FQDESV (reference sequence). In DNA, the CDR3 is TGTGCCAGCAGCCGATGGAGGGGACTGAACACTGAAGCTTTCTTT. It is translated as CASSRWRGLNTEAFF.

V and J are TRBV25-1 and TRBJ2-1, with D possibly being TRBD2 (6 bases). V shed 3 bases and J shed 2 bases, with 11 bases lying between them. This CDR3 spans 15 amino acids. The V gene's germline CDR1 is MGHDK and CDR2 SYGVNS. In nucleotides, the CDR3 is TGTGCCAGCAGTGAGGGGGGTCGTGCCTACAATGAGCAGTTCTTC. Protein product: CASSEGGRAYNEQFF.

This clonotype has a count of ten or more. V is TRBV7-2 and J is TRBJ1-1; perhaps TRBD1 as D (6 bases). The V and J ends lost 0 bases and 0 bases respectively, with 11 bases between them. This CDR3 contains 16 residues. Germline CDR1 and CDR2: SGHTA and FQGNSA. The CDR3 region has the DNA TGTGCCAGCAGCTTAGCCGCGGACAGAATGAACACTGAAGCTTTCTTT. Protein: CASSLAADRMNTEAFF.

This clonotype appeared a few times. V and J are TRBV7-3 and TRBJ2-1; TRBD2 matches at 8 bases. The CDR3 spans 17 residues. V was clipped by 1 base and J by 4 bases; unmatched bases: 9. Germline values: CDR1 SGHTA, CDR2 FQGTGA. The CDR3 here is CASSLNPGRGDYNEQFF. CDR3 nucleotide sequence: TGTGCCAGCAGCTTAAACCCCGGGAGGGGGGATTACAATGAGCAGTTCTTC.

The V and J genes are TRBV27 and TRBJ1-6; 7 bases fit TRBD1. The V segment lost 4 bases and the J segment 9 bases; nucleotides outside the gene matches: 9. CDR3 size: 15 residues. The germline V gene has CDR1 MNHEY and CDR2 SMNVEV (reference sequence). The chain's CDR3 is CASSYDRQGFSPLHF. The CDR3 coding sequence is TGTGCCAGCAGTTATGACAGACAGGGATTTTCACCCCTCCACTTT.

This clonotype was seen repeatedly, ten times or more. The CDR3 reads CASSRGTGSYGYTF. Here the CDR3 DNA reads TGTGCCAGCAGCCGAGGGACAGGGAGCTATGGCTACACCTTC. The chain recombines TRBV6-1 with TRBJ1-2, with TRBD1 identical over 9 bases. The CDR3 is made up of 14 amino acids. Germline V gene data show CDR1 as MNHNS and CDR2 as SASEGT. J gave up 4 bases and V 6 bases, and 6 bases lay outside the gene matches.

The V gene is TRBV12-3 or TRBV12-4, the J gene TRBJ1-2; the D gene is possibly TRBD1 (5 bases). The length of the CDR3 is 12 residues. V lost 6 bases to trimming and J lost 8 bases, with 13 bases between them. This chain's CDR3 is CASSPSGRGYTF. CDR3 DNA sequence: TGTGCCAGCAGCCCATCAGGGCGGGGCTACACCTTC.

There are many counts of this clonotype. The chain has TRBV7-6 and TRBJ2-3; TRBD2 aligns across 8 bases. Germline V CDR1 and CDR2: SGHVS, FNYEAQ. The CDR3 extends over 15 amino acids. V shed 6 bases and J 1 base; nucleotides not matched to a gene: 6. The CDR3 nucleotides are TGTGCCAGCAGAAAAAGCGGGGGCGGCACAGATACGCAGTATTTT. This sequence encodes CASRKSGGGTDTQYF.

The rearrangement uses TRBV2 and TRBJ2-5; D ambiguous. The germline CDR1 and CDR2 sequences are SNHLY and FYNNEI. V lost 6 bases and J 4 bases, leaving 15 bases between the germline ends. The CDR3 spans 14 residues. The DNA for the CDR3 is TGTGCCAGCAGGACCAGACCTATAGGAGAGACCCAGTACTTC. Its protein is CASRTRPIGETQYF.